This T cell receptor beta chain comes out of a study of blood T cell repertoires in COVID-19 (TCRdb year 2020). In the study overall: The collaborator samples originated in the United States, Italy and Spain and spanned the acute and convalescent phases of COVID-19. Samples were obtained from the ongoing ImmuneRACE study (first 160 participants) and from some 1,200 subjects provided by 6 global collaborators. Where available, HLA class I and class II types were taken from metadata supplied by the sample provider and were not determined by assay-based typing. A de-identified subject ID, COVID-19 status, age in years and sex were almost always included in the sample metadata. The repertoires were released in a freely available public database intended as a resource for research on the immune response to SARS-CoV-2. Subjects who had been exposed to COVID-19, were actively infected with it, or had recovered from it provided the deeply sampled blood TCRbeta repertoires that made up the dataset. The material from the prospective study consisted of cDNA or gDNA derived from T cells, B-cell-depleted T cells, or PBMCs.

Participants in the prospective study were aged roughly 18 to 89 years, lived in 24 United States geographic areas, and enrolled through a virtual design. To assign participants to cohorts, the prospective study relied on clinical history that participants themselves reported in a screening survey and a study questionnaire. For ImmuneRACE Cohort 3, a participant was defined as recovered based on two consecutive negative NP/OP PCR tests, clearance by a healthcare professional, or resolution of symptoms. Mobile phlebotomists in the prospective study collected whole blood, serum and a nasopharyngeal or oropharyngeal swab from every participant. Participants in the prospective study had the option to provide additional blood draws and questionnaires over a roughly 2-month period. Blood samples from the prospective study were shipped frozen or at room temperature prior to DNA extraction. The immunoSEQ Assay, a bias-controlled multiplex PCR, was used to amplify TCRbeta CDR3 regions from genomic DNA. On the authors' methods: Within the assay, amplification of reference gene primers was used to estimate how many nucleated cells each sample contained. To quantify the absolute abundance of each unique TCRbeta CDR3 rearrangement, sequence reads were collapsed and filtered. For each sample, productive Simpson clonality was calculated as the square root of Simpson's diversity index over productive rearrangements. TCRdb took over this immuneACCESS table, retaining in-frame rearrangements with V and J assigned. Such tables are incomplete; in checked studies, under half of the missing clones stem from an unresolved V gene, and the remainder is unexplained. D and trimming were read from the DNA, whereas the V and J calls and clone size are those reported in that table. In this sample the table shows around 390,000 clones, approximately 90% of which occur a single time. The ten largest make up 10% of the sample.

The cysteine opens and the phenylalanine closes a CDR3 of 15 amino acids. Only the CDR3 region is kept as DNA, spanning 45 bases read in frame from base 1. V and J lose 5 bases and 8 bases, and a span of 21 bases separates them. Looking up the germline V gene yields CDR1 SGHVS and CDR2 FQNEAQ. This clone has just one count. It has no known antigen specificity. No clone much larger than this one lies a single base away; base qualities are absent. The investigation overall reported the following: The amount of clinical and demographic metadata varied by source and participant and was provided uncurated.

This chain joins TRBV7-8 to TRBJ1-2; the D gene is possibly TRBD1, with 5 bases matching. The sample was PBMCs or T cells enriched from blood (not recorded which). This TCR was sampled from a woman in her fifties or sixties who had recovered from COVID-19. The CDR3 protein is CASSQRWVGGGGYTF. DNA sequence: TGTGCCAGCAGCCAGCGTTGGGTGGGGGGAGGAGGCTACACCTTC. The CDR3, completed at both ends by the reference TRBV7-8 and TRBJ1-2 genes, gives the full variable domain GAGVSQSPRYKVAKRGQDVALRCDPISGHVSLFWYQQALGQGPEFLTYFQNEAQLDKSGLPSDRFFAERPEGSVSTLKIQRTQQEDSAVYLCASSQRWVGGGGYTFGSGTRLTVV.